This TCR beta chain stems from a study of control samples from healthy donors and cancer patients. This CDR3 contains 13 residues. Trimming at V came to 10 bases and at J to 3 bases, leaving 7 bases not matched to a gene. From germline, CDR1 is MNHEY and CDR2 SVGAGI. Measured with immunoSEQ multiplex PCR; TCRdb has only the in-frame clones, and not every one. The profile shows around 130,000 clones, 85% to 90% of them singletons. This TCR was recovered from a man aged 25 to 40 in good health. The sample was blood. This chain links TRBV6-5 with TRBJ1-1; 8 bases match TRBD1. This CDR3 is CAISGQGDTEAFF. Here the CDR3 DNA reads TGTGCCATCTCAGGACAGGGAGACACTGAAGCTTTCTTT.